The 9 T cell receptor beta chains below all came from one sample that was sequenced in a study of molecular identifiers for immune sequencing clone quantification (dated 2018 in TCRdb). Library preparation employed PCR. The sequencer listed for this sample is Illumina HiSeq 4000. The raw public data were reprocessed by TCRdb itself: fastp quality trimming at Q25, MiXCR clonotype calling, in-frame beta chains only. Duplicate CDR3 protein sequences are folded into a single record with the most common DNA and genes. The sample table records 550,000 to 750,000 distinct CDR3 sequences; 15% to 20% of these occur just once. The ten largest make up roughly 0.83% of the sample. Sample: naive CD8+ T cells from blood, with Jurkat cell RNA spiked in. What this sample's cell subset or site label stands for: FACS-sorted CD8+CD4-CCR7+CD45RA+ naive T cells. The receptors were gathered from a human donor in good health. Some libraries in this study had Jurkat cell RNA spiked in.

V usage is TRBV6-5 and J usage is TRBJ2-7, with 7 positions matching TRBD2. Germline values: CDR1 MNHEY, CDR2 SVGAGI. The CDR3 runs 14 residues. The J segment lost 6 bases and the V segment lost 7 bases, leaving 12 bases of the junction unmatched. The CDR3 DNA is TGTGCCAGCACTCCCGGCGGGAGTCCGGCCGAGCAGTACTTC. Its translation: CASTPGGSPAEQYF.

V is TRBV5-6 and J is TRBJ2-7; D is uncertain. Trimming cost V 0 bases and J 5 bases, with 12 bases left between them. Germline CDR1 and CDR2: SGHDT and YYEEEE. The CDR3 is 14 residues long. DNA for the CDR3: TGTGCCAGCAGCTTGGTCCGGAGAGGAGACGAGCAGTACTTC. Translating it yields CASSLVRRGDEQYF.

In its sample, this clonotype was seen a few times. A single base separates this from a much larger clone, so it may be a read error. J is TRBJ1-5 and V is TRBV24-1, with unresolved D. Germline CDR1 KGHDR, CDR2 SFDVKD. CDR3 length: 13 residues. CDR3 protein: CAASDHSNQPQHF. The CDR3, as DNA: TGTGCCGCCAGTGATCATAGCAATCAGCCCCAGCATTTT.

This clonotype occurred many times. The CDR3 spells CSVELTAQYF. CDR3 nucleotide sequence: TGCAGCGTTGAGCTGACGGCCCAGTACTTC. V is TRBV29-1 and J is TRBJ2-5; D ambiguous. Germline values: CDR1 SQVTM, CDR2 ANQGSEA. Trimming took 3 bases from V and 9 from J, leaving 8 bases between them. The CDR3 contains 10 residues.

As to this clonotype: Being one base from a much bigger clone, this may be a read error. The CDR3 reads CASSSLDGVSEQYF. The CDR3, as DNA: TGTGCCAGCAGTTCCCTCGACGGGGTTAGCGAGCAGTACTTC. This chain joins TRBV6-2 or TRBV6-3 and TRBJ2-7; TRBD2 is a possible D gene (5 bases). V dropped 4 bases and J dropped 6 bases, with 16 bases sitting between them. In germline, CDR1 is MNHEY, CDR2 SVGEGT. CDR3 length: 14 residues.

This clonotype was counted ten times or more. The DNA of the CDR3 is TGTGCCAGCAGCTTGTTGGAAAGTTACGAGCAGTACTTC. Protein product: CASSLLESYEQYF. The chain couples TRBV5-5 to TRBJ2-7; D ambiguous. Trimming cost V 1 base and J 4 bases, with 9 bases left between them. This CDR3 contains 13 residues. CDR1 SGHKS and CDR2 YYEKEE come from the germline V gene (reference sequence).

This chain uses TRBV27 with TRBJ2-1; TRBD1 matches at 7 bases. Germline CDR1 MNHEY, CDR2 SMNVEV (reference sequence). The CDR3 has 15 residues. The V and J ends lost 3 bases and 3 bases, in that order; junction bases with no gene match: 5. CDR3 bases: TGTGCCAGCAGTTTGTCCGGGACAGTCTACAATGAGCAGTTCTTC. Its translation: CASSLSGTVYNEQFF.

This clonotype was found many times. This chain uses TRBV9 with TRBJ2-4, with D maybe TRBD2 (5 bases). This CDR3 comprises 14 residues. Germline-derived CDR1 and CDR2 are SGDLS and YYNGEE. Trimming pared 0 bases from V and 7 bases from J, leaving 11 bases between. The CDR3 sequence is CASSVAAGGNIQYF. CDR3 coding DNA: TGTGCCAGCAGCGTAGCGGCTGGAGGTAACATTCAGTACTTC.

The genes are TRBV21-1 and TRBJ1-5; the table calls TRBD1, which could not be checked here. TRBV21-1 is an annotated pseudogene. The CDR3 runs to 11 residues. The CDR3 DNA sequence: TGTATCCCGGGGGACAATCAGCCCCGGCATTTT. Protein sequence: CIPGDNQPRHF.